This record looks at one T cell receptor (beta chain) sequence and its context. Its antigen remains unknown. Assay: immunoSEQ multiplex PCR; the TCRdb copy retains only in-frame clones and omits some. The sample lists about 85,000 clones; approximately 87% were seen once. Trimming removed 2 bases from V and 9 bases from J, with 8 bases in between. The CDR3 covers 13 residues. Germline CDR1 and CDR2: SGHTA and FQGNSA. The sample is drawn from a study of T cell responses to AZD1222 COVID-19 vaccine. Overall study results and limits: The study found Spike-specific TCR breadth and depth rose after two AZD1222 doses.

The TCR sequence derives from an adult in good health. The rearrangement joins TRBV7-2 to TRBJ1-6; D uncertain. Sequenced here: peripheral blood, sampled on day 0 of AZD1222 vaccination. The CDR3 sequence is CASSLSGGSPLHF. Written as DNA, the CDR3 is TGTGCCAGCAGCTTATCTGGTGGTTCACCCCTCCACTTT.